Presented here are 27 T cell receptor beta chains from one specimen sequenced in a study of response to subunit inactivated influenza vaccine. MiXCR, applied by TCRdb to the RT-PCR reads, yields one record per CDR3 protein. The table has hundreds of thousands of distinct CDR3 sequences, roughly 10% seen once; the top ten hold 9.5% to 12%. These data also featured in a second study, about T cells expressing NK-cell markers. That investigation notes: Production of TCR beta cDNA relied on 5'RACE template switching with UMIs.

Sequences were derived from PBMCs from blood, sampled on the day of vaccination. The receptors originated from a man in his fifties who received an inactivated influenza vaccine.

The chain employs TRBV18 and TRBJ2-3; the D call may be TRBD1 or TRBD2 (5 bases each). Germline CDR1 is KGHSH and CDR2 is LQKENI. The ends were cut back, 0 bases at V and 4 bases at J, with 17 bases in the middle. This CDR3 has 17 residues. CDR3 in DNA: TGTGCCAGCTCACCACCAACGAGGGGCGGGTTGGCAGATACGCAGTATTTT. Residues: CASSPPTRGGLADTQYF.

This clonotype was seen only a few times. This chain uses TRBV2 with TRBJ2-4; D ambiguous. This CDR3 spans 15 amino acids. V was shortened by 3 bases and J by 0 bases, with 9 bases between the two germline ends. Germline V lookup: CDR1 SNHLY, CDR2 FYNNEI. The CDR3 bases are TGTGCCAGCAGTGAGAGTAGGATAGCCAAAAACATTCAGTACTTC. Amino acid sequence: CASSESRIAKNIQYF.

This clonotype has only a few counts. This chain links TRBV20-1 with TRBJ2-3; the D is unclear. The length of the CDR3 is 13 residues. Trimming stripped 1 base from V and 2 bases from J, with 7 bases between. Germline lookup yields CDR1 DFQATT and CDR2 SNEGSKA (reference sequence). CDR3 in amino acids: CSARGHFTDTQYF. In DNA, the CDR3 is TGCAGTGCTAGAGGGCACTTCACAGATACGCAGTATTTT.

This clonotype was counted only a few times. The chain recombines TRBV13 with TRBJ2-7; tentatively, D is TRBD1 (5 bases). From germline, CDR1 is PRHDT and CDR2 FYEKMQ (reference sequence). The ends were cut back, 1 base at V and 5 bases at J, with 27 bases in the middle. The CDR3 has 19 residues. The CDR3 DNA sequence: TGTGCCAGCAGCTTAGAAGGGTGGACATCCCATCCCATAACAGACGAGCAGTACTTC. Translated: CASSLEGWTSHPITDEQYF.

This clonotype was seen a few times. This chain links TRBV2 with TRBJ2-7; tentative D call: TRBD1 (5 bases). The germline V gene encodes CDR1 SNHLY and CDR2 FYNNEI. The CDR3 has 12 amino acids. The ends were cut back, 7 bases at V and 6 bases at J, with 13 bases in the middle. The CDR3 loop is CASMPGLGEQYF. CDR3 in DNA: TGTGCCAGCATGCCAGGGTTGGGCGAGCAGTACTTC. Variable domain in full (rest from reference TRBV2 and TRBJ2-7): EPEVTQTPSHQVTQMGQEVILRCVPISNHLYFYWYRQILGQKVEFLVSFYNNEISEKSEIFDDQFSVERPDGSNFTLKIRSTKLEDSAMYFCASMPGLGEQYFGPGTRLTVT.

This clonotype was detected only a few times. Here the CDR3 DNA reads TGTGCCAGCAGTGGAGATAGGAGGGTCAGGTACAATGAGCAGTTCTTC. It specifies CASSGDRRVRYNEQFF. V usage is TRBV12-3 or TRBV12-4 and J usage is TRBJ2-1; the D gene is possibly TRBD2 (6 bases). The CDR3 is made up of 16 amino acids. V lost 5 bases and J 4 bases, leaving 18 bases between the germline ends.

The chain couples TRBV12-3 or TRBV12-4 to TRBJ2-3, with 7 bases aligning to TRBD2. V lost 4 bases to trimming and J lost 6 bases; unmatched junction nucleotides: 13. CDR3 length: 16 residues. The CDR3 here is CASSSQQLGGVDTQYF. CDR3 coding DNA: TGTGCCAGCAGTTCCCAACAGCTGGGGGGGGTGGATACGCAGTATTTT.

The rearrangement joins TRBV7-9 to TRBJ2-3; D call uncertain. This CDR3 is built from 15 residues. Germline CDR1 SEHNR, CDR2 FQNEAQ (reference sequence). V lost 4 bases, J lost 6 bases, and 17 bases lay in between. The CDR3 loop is CASSYNDRGEDTQYF. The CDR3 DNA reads TGTGCCAGCAGCTATAACGACCGAGGAGAGGATACGCAGTATTTT.

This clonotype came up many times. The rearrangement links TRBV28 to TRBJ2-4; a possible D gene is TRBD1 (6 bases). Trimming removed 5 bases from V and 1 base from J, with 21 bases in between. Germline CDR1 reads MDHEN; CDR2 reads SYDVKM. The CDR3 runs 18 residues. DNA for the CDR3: TGTGCCAGCAGTCCGGGACAAATGAATTTACCCGCCAAAAACATTCAGTACTTC. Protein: CASSPGQMNLPAKNIQYF.

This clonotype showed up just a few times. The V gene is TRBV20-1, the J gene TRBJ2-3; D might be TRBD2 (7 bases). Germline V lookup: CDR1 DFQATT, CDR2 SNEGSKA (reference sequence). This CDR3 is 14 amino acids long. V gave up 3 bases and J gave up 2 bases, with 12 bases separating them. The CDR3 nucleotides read TGCAGTGCTAGTACGGGGGGCAACACAGATACGCAGTATTTT. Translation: CSASTGGNTDTQYF.

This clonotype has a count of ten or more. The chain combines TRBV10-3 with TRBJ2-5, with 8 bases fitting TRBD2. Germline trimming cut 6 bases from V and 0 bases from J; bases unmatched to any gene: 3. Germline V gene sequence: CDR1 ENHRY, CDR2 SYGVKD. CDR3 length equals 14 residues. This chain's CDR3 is CAISREGNQETQYF. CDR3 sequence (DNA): TGTGCCATCAGCCGGGAGGGAAACCAAGAGACCCAGTACTTC.

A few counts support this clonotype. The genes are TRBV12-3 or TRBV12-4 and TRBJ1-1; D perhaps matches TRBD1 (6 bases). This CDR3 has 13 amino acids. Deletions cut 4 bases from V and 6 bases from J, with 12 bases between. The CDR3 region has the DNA TGTGCCAGCAGTTCAGGGGACTGGTCTGAAGCTTTCTTT. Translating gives CASSSGDWSEAFF.

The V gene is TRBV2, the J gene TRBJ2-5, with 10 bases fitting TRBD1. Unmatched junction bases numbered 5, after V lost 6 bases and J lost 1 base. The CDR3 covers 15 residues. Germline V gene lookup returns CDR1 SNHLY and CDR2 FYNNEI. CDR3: CASSPGQGSQETQYF. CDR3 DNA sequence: TGTGCCAGCAGCCCGGGACAGGGGTCCCAAGAGACCCAGTACTTC.

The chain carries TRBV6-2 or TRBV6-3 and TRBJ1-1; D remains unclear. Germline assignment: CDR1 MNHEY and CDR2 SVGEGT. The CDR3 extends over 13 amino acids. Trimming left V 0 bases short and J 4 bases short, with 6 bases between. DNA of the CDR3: TGTGCCAGCAGTTACTCGAGGAGCACTGAAGCTTTCTTT. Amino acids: CASSYSRSTEAFF.

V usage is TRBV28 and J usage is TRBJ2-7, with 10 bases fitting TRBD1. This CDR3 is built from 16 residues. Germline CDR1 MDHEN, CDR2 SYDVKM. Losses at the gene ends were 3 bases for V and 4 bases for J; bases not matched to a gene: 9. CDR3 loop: CASSLRPGQGRYEQYF. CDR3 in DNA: TGTGCCAGCAGTTTGAGGCCGGGACAGGGGCGGTACGAGCAGTACTTC.

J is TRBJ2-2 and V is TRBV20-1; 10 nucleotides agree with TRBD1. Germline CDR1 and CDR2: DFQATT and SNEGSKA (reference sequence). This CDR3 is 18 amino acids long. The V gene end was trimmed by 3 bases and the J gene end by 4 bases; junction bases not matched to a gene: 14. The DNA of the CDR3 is TGCAGTGCTAGTACCGGGACAGGGGCCTTTTCTGGCACCGGGGAGCTGTTTTTT. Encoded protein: CSASTGTGAFSGTGELFF.

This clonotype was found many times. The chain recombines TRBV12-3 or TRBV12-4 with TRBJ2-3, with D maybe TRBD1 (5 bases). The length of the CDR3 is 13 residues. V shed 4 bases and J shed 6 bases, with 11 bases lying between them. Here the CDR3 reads CASSYQGADTQYF. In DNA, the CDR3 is TGTGCCAGCAGTTATCAGGGTGCGGATACGCAGTATTTT.

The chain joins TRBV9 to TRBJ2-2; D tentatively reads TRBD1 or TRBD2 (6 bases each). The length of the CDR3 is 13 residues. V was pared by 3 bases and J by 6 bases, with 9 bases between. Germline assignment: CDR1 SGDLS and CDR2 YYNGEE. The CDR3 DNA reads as TGTGCCAGCAGCGGCGGGACACCCGGGGAGCTGTTTTTT. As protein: CASSGGTPGELFF.

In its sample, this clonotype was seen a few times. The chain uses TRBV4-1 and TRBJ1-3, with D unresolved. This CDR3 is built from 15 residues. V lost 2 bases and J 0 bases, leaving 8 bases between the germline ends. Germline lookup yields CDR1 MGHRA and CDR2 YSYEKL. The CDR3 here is CASSQLTNSGNTIYF. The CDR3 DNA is TGCGCCAGCAGCCAACTAACCAACTCTGGAAACACCATATATTTT.

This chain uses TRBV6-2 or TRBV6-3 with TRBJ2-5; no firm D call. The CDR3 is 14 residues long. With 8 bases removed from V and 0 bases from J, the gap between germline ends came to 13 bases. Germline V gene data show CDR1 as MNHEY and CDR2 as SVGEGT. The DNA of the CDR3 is TGTGCCAGCTATAAACACGGGTACCAAGAGACCCAGTACTTC. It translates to CASYKHGYQETQYF.

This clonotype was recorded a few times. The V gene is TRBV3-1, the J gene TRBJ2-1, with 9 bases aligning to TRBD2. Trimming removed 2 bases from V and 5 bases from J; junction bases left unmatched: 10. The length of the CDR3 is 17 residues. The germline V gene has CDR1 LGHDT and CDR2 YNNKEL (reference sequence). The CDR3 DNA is TGTGCCAGCAGCCAATTTCTTCTAGCGGGAAGGCACAATGAGCAGTTCTTC. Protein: CASSQFLLAGRHNEQFF.

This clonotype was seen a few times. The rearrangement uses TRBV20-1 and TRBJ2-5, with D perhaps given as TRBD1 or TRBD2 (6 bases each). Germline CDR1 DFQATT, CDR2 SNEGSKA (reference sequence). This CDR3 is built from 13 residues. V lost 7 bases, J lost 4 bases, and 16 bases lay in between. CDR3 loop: CSGIPGGPETQYF. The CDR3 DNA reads TGCAGTGGAATACCCGGGGGCCCAGAGACCCAGTACTTC.

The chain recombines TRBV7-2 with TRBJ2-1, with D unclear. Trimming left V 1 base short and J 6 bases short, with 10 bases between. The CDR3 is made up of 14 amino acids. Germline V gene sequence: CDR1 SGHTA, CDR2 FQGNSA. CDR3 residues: CASSLGSASNEQFF. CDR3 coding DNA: TGTGCCAGCAGCTTAGGGTCGGCGAGCAATGAGCAGTTCTTC.

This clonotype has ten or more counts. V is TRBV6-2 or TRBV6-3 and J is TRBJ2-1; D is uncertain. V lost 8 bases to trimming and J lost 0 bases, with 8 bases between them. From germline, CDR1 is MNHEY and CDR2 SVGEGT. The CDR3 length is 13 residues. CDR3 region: CASLRASYNEQFF. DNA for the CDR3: TGTGCCAGCCTTAGAGCCTCCTACAATGAGCAGTTCTTC.

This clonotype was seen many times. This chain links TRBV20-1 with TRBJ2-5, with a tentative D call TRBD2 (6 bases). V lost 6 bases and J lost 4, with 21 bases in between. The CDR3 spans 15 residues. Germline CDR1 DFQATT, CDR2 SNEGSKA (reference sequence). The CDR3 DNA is TGCAGTGCCCCTCTAGAAGGAGGGAAAGTAGAGACCCAGTACTTC. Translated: CSAPLEGGKVETQYF.

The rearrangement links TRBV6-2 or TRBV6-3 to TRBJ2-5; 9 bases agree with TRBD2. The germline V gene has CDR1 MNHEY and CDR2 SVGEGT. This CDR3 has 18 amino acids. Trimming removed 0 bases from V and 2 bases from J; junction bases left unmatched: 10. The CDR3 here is CASSYSLRRLAAQETQYF. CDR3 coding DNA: TGTGCCAGCAGTTACTCTCTCCGTCGACTAGCGGCTCAAGAGACCCAGTACTTC.

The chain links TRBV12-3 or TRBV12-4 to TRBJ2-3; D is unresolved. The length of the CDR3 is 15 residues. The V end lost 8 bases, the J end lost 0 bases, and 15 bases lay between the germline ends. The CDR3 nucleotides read TGTGCCAGCGCCCGGTTGGCTTCTAGCACAGATACGCAGTATTTT. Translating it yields CASARLASSTDTQYF.